This T cell receptor (beta chain) derives from a study of T cells in Graves' hyperthyroidism and ophthalmopathy. This clonotype has a count of ten or more. The antigen is not known. It was RNA transcripts that yielded the amplified TCR beta CDR3 regions. RT-PCR in the first round (using the HTBI primer set) targeted the TCR CDR3. A single record per CDR3 protein comes from TCRdb applying MiXCR to the multiplex PCR reads. Counted here are 300,000 or so distinct CDR3 sequences, about 15% occurring once; the ten biggest clones make up 33%. Study-level results: Most clonotypes expanded in thyroid above 0.001 were likewise present in blood.

Newly diagnosed hyperthyroidism, duration under 2 months, in patients aged 18 to 65. Patients showing uncontrolled infection, other autoimmune disease, pregnancy or lactation were ineligible. Under 12 ml fresh peripheral blood yielded the PBMCs. This CDR3 is built from 14 residues. Between the trimmed V and J ends, which lost 5 bases and 5 bases, there was a span of 15 bases. The V gene's germline CDR1 is SEHNR and CDR2 FQNEAQ (reference sequence). The sequence was obtained from a man aged 25 to 45 with Graves' hyperthyroidism. V is TRBV7-9 and J is TRBJ2-5, with D unclear. The sequenced material came from blood. DNA of the CDR3: TGTGCCAGCAGCCCTACCCCACAGTTGGAGACCCAGTACTTC. It codes for CASSPTPQLETQYF.